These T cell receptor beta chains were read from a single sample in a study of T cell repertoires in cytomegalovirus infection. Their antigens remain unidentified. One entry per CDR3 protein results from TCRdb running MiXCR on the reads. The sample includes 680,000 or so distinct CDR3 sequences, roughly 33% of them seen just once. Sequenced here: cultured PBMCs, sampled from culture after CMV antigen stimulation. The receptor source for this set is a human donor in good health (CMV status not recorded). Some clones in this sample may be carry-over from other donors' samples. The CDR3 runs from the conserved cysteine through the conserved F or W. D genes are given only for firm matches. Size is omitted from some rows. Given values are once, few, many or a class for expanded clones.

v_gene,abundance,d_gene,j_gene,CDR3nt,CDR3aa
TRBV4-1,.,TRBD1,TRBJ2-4,TGCGCCAGCAGCCAAGGGCACAGGGGGCGTGAAAACATTCAGTACTTC,CASSQGHRGRENIQYF
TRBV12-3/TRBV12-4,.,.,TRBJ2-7,TGTGCCAGCAGTTTAACCGGGACCATCTACGAGCAGTACTTC,CASSLTGTIYEQYF
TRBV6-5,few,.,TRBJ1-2,TGTGCCAGCAGTTACCCAGGGCATGGCTACACCTTC,CASSYPGHGYTF
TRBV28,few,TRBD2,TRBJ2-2,TGTGCCAGCAGTTCGCTAGCGGGGGGGCCGATCGGGGAGCTGTTTTTT,CASSSLAGGPIGELFF
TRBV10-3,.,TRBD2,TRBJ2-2,TGTGCCATCCCGAGCGGGAGTGACACCGGGGAGCTGTTTTTT,CAIPSGSDTGELFF
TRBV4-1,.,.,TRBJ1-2,TGCGCCAGCGATAACGGGGCAGCTCCACGCTATGGCTACACCTTC,CASDNGAAPRYGYTF
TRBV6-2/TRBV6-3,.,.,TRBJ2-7,TGTGCCAGCAGTCCCCGACCCTCCCTGGGCTACGAGCAGTACTTC,CASSPRPSLGYEQYF
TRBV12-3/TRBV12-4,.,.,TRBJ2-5,TGTGCCAGCAGCCTCAAAGCGGGTAGAGAGACCCGGTACTTC,CASSLKAGRETRYF
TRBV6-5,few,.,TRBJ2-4,TGTGCCAGCCTGGATGACTTGCTAGCCAAAAACATTCAGTACTTC,CASLDDLLAKNIQYF
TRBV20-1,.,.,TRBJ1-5,TGCAGTGCTAGAGCCTCTGACGGAGGGGCTCAGCCCCAGCATTTT,CSARASDGGAQPQHF
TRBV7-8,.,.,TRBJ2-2,TGTGCCAGCAGTCCTAGGACATTGAACACCGGGGAGCTGTTTTTT,CASSPRTLNTGELFF
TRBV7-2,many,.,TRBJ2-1,TGTGCCAGCAGCTTACTAGCTTACAATGAGCAGTTCTTC,CASSLLAYNEQFF
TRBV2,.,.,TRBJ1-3,TGTGCCACCCAGAGCACCTTAGGAAACACCATATATTTT,CATQSTLGNTIYF
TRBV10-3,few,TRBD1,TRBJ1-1,TGTGCCATCAGTGACGGGACAGCGAACACTGAAGCTTTCTTT,CAISDGTANTEAFF
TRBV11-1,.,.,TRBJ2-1,TGTGCCAGCAGCTTATTGAGGGGAGGAGATGAGCAGTTCTTC,CASSLLRGGDEQFF
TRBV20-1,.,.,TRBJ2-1,TGCAGTGCTAGAGATCCCCTACCGGGACATCAAGACGGGGAGCAGTTCTTC,CSARDPLPGHQDGEQFF
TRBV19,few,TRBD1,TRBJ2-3,TGTGCCAGTAGGCCAACAGGGGCCACAGATACGCAGTATTTT,CASRPTGATDTQYF
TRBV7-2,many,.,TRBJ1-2,TGTGCCAGCAGCTTACCGGTCTATGGCTACACCTTC,CASSLPVYGYTF
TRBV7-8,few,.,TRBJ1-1,TGTGCCAGCAGCCCCCTAGGGGGGGCCGGTACTGAAGCTTTCTTT,CASSPLGGAGTEAFF
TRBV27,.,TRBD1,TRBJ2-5,TGTGCCAGCAGTTCCAGGGGGTATCGGGAGACCCAGTACTTC,CASSSRGYRETQYF
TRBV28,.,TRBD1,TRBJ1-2,TGTGCCAGCAGACGGGACAGGGGGCGAAATGGCTACACCTTC,CASRRDRGRNGYTF
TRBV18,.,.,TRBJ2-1,TGTGCCAGCTCACCCAGTGGTACTGAGCAGTTCTTC,CASSPSGTEQFF
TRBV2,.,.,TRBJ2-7,TGTGCCAGCAGTGAACAGGGAACCTACGAGCAGTACTTC,CASSEQGTYEQYF
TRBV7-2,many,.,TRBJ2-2,TGTGCCAGCAGCCGTGGACTCTCGAACACCGGGGAGCTGTTTTTT,CASSRGLSNTGELFF
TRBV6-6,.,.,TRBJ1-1,TGTGCCAGCAGTTACTCCGCCGACACTGAAGCTTTCTTT,CASSYSADTEAFF
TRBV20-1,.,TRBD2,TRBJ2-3,TGCAGTGTTCCCATAGCGGGAGGGCCCCCAGATACGCAGTATTTT,CSVPIAGGPPDTQYF
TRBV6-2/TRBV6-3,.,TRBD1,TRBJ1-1,TGTGCCAGCACACCGGGGGGACAGGGACGCGAAGGTTTCTTT,CASTPGGQGREGFF
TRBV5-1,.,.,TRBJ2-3,TGCGCCAGCAGCTTGGGGCTTCTTACTAGCACAGATACGCAGTATTTT,CASSLGLLTSTDTQYF
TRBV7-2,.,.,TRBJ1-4,TGTGCCAGCAGCACGCGCGGGGGCACTAATGAAAAACTGTTTTTT,CASSTRGGTNEKLFF
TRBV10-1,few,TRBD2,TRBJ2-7,TGCGCCAGCAGTGAGTCGATGGCTAGCGGGAGGGCCGCCTACGAGCAGTACTTC,CASSESMASGRAAYEQYF
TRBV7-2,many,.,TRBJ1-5,TGTGCCAGCAGCTTAGGGGGGGCCCAGCATTTT,CASSLGGAQHF
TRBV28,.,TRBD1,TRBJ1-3,TGTGCCAGCATTACTGCAGGGGGGAGAAACACCATATATTTT,CASITAGGRNTIYF
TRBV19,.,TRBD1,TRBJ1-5,TGTGCCAGTAGTATGGGACAGGGCCCTAATCAGCCCCAGCATTTT,CASSMGQGPNQPQHF